This passage covers 25 T cell receptor beta chains from one sample sequenced in a study of cytomegalovirus exposure and HLA in healthy donors. In the PCR, 60 Vbeta and 13 Jbeta primers were used. The repertoire was sequenced with immunoSEQ multiplex PCR; TCRdb's copy has only in-frame clones and lacks some. The sample consists of roughly 110,000 clones, around 77% of them appearing once. Sequenced sample: PBMCs. Source of these receptors: a man aged 18 to 29 in good health and CMV-seronegative.

This chain joins TRBV19 and TRBJ2-5; 9 bases align to TRBD1. The CDR3 sequence is 14 residues long. CDR1 and CDR2 (germline): LNHDA, SQIVND (reference sequence). The V gene end was trimmed by 5 bases and the J gene end by 5 bases; junction bases not matched to a gene: 6. The CDR3 DNA sequence: TGTGCCAGTAGTCAAACAGGGGGCGCGGAGACCCAGTACTTC. Encoded protein: CASSQTGGAETQYF.

The chain has TRBV2 and TRBJ2-1; D not certain. V dropped 3 bases and J dropped 7 bases, with 4 bases sitting between them. This CDR3 has 11 amino acids. CDR1 and CDR2 (germline): SNHLY, FYNNEI. CDR3 amino acids: CASSESNEQFF. The CDR3 region has the DNA TGTGCCAGCAGTGAGAGTAATGAGCAGTTCTTC.

The chain uses TRBV21-1 and TRBJ1-2; the D segment call TRBD1 is taken from the table without a DNA check. TRBV21-1 is a documented pseudogene. CDR3 size: 14 residues. CDR3 coding DNA: TGTGCCAGCAAGGTTAGGGGTTGGGGCTATGGCTACACCTTC. Amino acids: CASKVRGWGYGYTF.

In its sample, this clone was seen a few times. The chain combines TRBV6-5 with TRBJ2-7; a possible D gene is TRBD1 (5 bases). Germline assignment: CDR1 MNHEY and CDR2 SVGAGI. The CDR3 is made up of 14 amino acids. V was cut by 2 bases and J by 3 bases, with 11 bases left in between. In DNA form, the CDR3 reads TGTGCCAGCAGTTACAGACCACAGGACTACGAGCAGTACTTC. Translating gives CASSYRPQDYEQYF.

The chain links TRBV5-1 to TRBJ2-3; TRBD1 matches 7 bases. The V and J ends lost 5 bases and 4 bases, in that order; junction bases with no gene match: 1. CDR1 is SGHRS, CDR2 YFSETQ, per germline. This CDR3 has 12 amino acids. The CDR3 here is CASRGGPDTQYF. CDR3 sequence (DNA): TGCGCCAGCAGAGGGGGCCCAGATACGCAGTATTTT. Full variable domain (missing parts from reference TRBV5-1 and TRBJ2-3): KAGVTQTPRYLIKTRGQQVTLSCSPISGHRSVSWYQQTPGQGLQFLFEYFSETQRNKGNFPGRFSGRQFSNSRSEMNVSTLELGDSALYLCASRGGPDTQYFGPGTRLTVL.

This chain joins TRBV5-6 and TRBJ2-7, with D perhaps TRBD2 (5 bases). CDR3 length: 14 residues. Germline CDR1 reads SGHDT; CDR2 reads YYEEEE. V was trimmed by 0 bases and J by 4 bases, leaving 11 bases between them. The CDR3 region is CASSLGGSVYEQYF. The CDR3 DNA is TGTGCCAGCAGCTTGGGAGGTAGCGTGTACGAGCAGTACTTC.

The V call is TRBV28, the J call TRBJ1-5; TRBD1 aligns across 10 bases. After removal of 3 bases from V and 2 bases from J, the junction contained 7 bases not matched to a gene. The CDR3 has 17 residues. CDR1 is MDHEN and CDR2 is SYDVKM in the germline V gene. CDR3 nucleotides: TGTGCCAGCAGTTTGGGGACAGGGGTAGGAGGCAATCAGCCCCAGCATTTT. Its translation: CASSLGTGVGGNQPQHF.

In this sample, this clone turned up a few times. The CDR3 is CVRSSIGTGDIGDTEAFF. The CDR3, as DNA: TGTGTCAGAAGCTCAATCGGGACAGGGGACATAGGGGACACTGAAGCTTTCTTT. The rearrangement links TRBV7-5 to TRBJ1-1; TRBD1, the D gene given by the table, was not confirmed from the DNA. TRBV7-5 is a listed pseudogene. CDR3 length: 18 amino acids.

This sequence joins TRBV5-1 and TRBJ2-7; D is ambiguous. The CDR3 length is 13 residues. The germline CDR1 and CDR2 sequences are SGHRS and YFSETQ. V was pared by 4 bases and J by 2 bases, with 10 bases between. The CDR3 sequence: CASSVDTTYEQYF. DNA for the CDR3: TGCGCCAGCAGCGTTGACACAACCTACGAGCAGTACTTC.

The genes are TRBV9 and TRBJ1-1; D might be TRBD1 (6 bases). CDR1 SGDLS and CDR2 YYNGEE come from the germline V gene. This CDR3 is built from 16 residues. V lost 0 bases and J 4 bases, leaving 16 bases between the germline ends. CDR3 protein: CASSVGMGGPGTEAFF. In DNA form, the CDR3 reads TGTGCCAGCAGCGTAGGGATGGGGGGGCCTGGCACTGAAGCTTTCTTT.

The chain couples TRBV9 to TRBJ2-7, with 7 bases aligning to TRBD1. The CDR3 length is 14 residues. V was clipped by 4 bases and J by 2 bases; unmatched bases: 6. The germline CDR1 and CDR2 sequences are SGDLS and YYNGEE. In nucleotides, the CDR3 is TGTGCCAGCAGCCCCCGACAGGGCCCCTACGAGCAGTACTTC. Translated: CASSPRQGPYEQYF.

The sample holds many counts of this clone. CDR3 in DNA: TGTGCCAGCAGCTTGCAGGTCAACCCCGGGGAGCTGTTTTTT. Its protein is CASSLQVNPGELFF. The chain joins TRBV5-4 to TRBJ2-2; D gene unclear. Germline loops: CDR1 SGHNT, CDR2 YYREEE (reference sequence). This CDR3 is 14 amino acids long. The V end lost 1 base, the J end lost 6 bases, and 10 bases lay between the germline ends.

This clone was detected a few times. The J gene is TRBJ1-3, the V gene TRBV7-9; TRBD1 matches at 8 bases. This CDR3 spans 16 amino acids. The V segment lost 3 bases and the J segment 3 bases; nucleotides outside the gene matches: 7. The V gene's germline CDR1 is SEHNR and CDR2 FQNEAQ (reference sequence). The CDR3 DNA is TGTGCCAGCAGCTTCTCCAGGGGGCCAGGTGGAAACACCATATATTTT. It translates to CASSFSRGPGGNTIYF.

The V gene is TRBV4-3, the J gene TRBJ1-1, with D possibly TRBD1 on 6 matching bases. CDR1 and CDR2 from the germline V gene are LGHNA and YSLEER. The CDR3 sequence is 16 residues long. The ends were cut back, 0 bases at V and 5 bases at J, with 16 bases in the middle. DNA of the CDR3: TGCGCCAGCAGCCAAGATTTGGCCCAGGGGATAACTGAAGCTTTCTTT. This codes for CASSQDLAQGITEAFF.

The chain employs TRBV28 and TRBJ2-7; 7 bases agree with TRBD1. There are 14 residues in the CDR3. Germline-derived CDR1 and CDR2 are MDHEN and SYDVKM. The V segment lost 6 bases and the J segment 2 bases; nucleotides outside the gene matches: 7. The CDR3 region is CASSPRQGTYEQYF. The CDR3 DNA sequence: TGTGCCAGCAGCCCAAGACAGGGAACCTACGAGCAGTACTTC. The variable domain in full, completed from reference TRBV28 and TRBJ2-7, reads DVKVTQSSRYLVKRTGEKVFLECVQDMDHENMFWYRQDPGLGLRLIYFSYDVKMKEKGDIPEGYSVSREKKERFSLILESASTNQTSMYLCASSPRQGTYEQYFGPGTRLTVT.

The chain links TRBV4-1 to TRBJ2-7, with D perhaps TRBD1 (6 bases). Germline CDR1 reads MGHRA; CDR2 reads YSYEKL. CDR3 length: 13 amino acids. V gave up 5 bases and J gave up 5 bases, with 13 bases separating them. The chain's CDR3 is CASSGAGEDEQYF. The CDR3 coding sequence is TGCGCCAGCAGCGGGGCAGGGGAAGACGAGCAGTACTTC.

This clone was seen only a few times. The genes are TRBV25-1 and TRBJ1-2; 7 bases align to TRBD1. The CDR3 loop spans 13 amino acids. Unmatched junction bases numbered 7, after V lost 6 bases and J lost 6 bases. The germline V gene has CDR1 MGHDK and CDR2 SYGVNS. The CDR3 loop is CASRKQGKDGYTF. CDR3 nucleotides: TGTGCCAGCAGAAAACAGGGGAAGGATGGCTACACCTTC.

With regard to this clone: A junction boundary mismatches the germline segment, possibly from a read error. The chain uses TRBV2 and TRBJ1-2, with 9 bases that match TRBD1. Germline lookup yields CDR1 SNHLY and CDR2 FYNNEI. This CDR3 region has 14 residues. CDR3 in amino acids: CASRRGQGSYGYPF. CDR3 in DNA: TGTGCCAGCAGACGAGGACAGGGGAGCTATGGCTACCCCTTC.

V and J are TRBV7-3 and TRBJ2-2; 11 bases match TRBD2. Trimming removed 3 bases from V and 6 bases from J; junction bases left unmatched: 6. The V gene's germline CDR1 is SGHTA and CDR2 FQGTGA. The CDR3 spans 16 residues. Written as DNA, the CDR3 is TGTGCCAGCAGCTTTAGCGGGGGGGCAAGGTCCGGGGAGCTGTTTTTT. Protein product: CASSFSGGARSGELFF.

The gene calls are TRBV29-1 and TRBJ2-5, with no clear D. Trimming removed 4 bases at V and 1 base at J, with 10 bases between. The CDR3 sequence is 13 residues long. Looked up from germline, CDR1 is SQVTM and CDR2 is ANQGSEA. DNA of the CDR3: TGCAGCGTTGGTAGAGGTGGCCAAGAGACCCAGTACTTC. It codes for CSVGRGGQETQYF.

Here the CDR3 reads CASSLRQGSSYEQYF. The CDR3 nucleotides read TGCGCCAGCAGCTTGAGACAGGGGAGCTCCTACGAGCAGTACTTC. The J gene is TRBJ2-7, the V gene TRBV5-1, with TRBD1 matching over 8 bases. This CDR3 spans 15 amino acids. The germline gives CDR1 SGHRS, CDR2 YFSETQ. V was pared by 1 base and J by 0 bases, with 3 bases of the junction left unmatched.

This clone ranks as medium-sized. The chain carries TRBV15 and TRBJ2-5, with D maybe TRBD1 (6 bases). This CDR3 has 14 residues. Trimming took off 1 base at V and 5 bases at J, with 11 bases between the two ends. The germline V gene encodes CDR1 LNHNV and CDR2 YYDKDF (reference sequence). CDR3 loop: CATSRVGGIETQYF. The CDR3 nucleotides are TGTGCCACCAGCAGAGTTGGGGGCATTGAGACCCAGTACTTC.

This clone showed up just a few times. The chain recombines TRBV6-5 with TRBJ2-7, with D possibly being TRBD2 (5 bases). CDR3 length: 15 residues. V gave up 8 bases and J gave up 4 bases, with 21 bases separating them. Germline CDR1 is MNHEY and CDR2 is SVGAGI. CDR3: CASGRGGKAIYEQYF. The CDR3 DNA is TGTGCCAGCGGGCGAGGAGGAAAGGCCATTTACGAGCAGTACTTC.

V and J are TRBV7-2 and TRBJ2-3; no reliable D call. This CDR3 has 14 residues. Germline CDR1 SGHTA, CDR2 FQGNSA. Between the trimmed V and J ends, which lost 1 base and 1 base, there was a span of 6 bases. CDR3 protein: CASSLVSGTDTQYF. CDR3 DNA sequence: TGTGCCAGCAGCTTAGTTTCGGGCACAGATACGCAGTATTTT.

This clone was detected only a few times. The chain is built from TRBV19 and TRBJ2-7; 9 bases match TRBD1. The CDR3 loop spans 15 amino acids. Trimming removed 6 bases from V and 4 bases from J; junction bases left unmatched: 10. Germline CDR1 LNHDA, CDR2 SQIVND (reference sequence). The CDR3 protein is CASSPGQGKGYEQYF. CDR3 DNA sequence: TGTGCCAGTAGCCCGGGACAGGGCAAAGGTTACGAGCAGTACTTC.